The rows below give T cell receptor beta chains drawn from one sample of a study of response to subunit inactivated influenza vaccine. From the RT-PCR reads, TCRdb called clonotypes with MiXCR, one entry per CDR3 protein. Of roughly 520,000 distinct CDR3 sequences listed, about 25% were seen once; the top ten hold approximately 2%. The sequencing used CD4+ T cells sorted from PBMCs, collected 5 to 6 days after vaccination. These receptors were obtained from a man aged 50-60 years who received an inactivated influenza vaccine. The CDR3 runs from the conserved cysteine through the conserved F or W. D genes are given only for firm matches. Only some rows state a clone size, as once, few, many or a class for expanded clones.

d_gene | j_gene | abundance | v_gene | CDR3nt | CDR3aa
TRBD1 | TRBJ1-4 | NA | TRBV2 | TGTGCCAGCAGTCGACAGGGAGCTCCTGAAAAACTGTTTTTT | CASSRQGAPEKLFF
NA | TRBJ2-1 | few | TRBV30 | TGTGCCTGGTCTCAGATATACAATGAGCAGTTCTTC | CAWSQIYNEQFF
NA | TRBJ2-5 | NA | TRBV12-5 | TGTGCTAGTGGTTTGAGGCCTGTGGAGACCCAGTACTTC | CASGLRPVETQYF
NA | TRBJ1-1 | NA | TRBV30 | TGTGCCTGGAGTGCCGCCATGAACACTGAAGCTTTCTTT | CAWSAAMNTEAFF
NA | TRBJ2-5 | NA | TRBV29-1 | TGCAGCGTTGAAGATCTTGGGGGGCGCTGGACAAATCGAGAGACCCAGTACTTC | CSVEDLGGRWTNRETQYF
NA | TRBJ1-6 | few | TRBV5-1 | TGCGCCAGCAGCTTGGGTGACACCGATTCACCCCTCCACTTT | CASSLGDTDSPLHF
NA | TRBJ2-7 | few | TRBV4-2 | TGTGCCAGCAGCAGCCGGGACCCCTACGAGCAGTACTTC | CASSSRDPYEQYF
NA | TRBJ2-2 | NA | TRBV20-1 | TGCAGTGCTCAGGGGACATCGAACACCGGGGAGCTGTTTTTT | CSAQGTSNTGELFF
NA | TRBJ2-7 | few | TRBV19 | TGTGCCAGTAGTATGTTGGGGGCCTACGAGCAGTACTTC | CASSMLGAYEQYF
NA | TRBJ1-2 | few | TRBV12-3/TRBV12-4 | TGTGCCAGCAGTTTAGGAGTTGGCTACACCTTC | CASSLGVGYTF
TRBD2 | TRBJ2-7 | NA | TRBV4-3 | TGCGCCAGCAGCCATACTAGCGGGATCTCCTACGAGCAGTACTTC | CASSHTSGISYEQYF
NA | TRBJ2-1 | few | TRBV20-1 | TGCAGTGCTAGAAACAGGGACGCCGCGGGAATCTCCTACAATGAGCAGTTCTTC | CSARNRDAAGISYNEQFF
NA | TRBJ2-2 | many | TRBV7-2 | TGTGCCAGCAGCCTTACCCCGGGACCGCCGAACACCGGGGAGCTGTTTTTT | CASSLTPGPPNTGELFF
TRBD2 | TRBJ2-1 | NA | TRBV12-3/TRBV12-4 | TGTGCCAGCGTGGGACTAGCAAGATACAATGAGCAGTTCTTC | CASVGLARYNEQFF
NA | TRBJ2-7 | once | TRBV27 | TGTGCCAGCAGTTTATATGGGGTATACTACGAGCAGTACTTC | CASSLYGVYYEQYF
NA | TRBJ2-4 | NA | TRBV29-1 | TGCAGCGTTTCGGGCCGCCTAGCCAAAAACACTCAGTACTTC | CSVSGRLAKNTQYF
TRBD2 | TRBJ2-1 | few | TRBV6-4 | TGTGCCAGCAGTGTGACCTGGGGCGGGGGGGCGCATGAGCAGTTCTTC | CASSVTWGGGAHEQFF
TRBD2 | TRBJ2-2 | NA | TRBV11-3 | TGTGCCAGCAGCCTAGTGGGACTAGCGGGGACCGGGGAGCTGTTTTTT | CASSLVGLAGTGELFF
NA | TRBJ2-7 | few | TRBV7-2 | TGTGCCAGCAGCTCGAAAAATGGCGTAGGCGAGCAGTACTTC | CASSSKNGVGEQYF
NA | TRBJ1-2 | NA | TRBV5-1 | TGCGCCAGCAGCTATGACAGTTCCTATGGCTACACCTTC | CASSYDSSYGYTF
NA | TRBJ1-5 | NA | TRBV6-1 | TGTGCCAGCAGTGAACGACAGGCGCATCAGCCCCAGCATTTT | CASSERQAHQPQHF
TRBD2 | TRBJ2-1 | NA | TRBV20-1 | TGCAGTGCTAGAGATCCCTGGCGGGAGGTCTCCTACAATGAGCAGTTCTTC | CSARDPWREVSYNEQFF
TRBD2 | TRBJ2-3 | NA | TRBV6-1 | TGTGCCAGCAGTGAAACACTAGCGGGGGGCGCGGATACGCAGTATTTT | CASSETLAGGADTQYF
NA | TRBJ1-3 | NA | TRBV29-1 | TGCAGCGTTGAAGATCCCAGGGCGCTCTCTGGAAACACCATATATTTT | CSVEDPRALSGNTIYF